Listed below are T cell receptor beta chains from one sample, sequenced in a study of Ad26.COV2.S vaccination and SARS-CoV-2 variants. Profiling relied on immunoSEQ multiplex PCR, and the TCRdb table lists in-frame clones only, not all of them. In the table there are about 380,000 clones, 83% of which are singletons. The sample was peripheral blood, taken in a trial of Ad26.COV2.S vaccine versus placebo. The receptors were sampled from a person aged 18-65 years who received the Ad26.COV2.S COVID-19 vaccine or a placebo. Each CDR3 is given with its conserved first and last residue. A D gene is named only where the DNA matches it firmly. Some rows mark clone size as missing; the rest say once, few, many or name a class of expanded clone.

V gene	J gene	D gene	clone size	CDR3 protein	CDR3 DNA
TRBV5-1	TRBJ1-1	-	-	CASSTRGSDTEAFF	TGCGCCAGCAGCACAAGGGGCTCCGACACTGAAGCTTTCTTT
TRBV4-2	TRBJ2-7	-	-	CASSPSVSYEQYF	TGTGCCAGCAGCCCTAGCGTCTCCTACGAGCAGTACTTC
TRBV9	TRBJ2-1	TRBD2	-	CASIAGEYNEQFF	TGTGCCAGCATCGCGGGGGAGTACAATGAGCAGTTCTTC
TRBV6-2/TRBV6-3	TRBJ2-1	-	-	CASSYGLYNEQFF	TGTGCCAGCAGTTACGGACTCTACAATGAGCAGTTCTTC
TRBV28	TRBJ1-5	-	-	CASSPQWGRSNQPQHF	TGTGCCAGCAGTCCCCAATGGGGGAGGAGCAATCAGCCCCAGCATTTT
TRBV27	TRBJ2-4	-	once	CASSSNGAAKNIQYF	TGTGCCAGCAGTTCTAATGGGGCGGCCAAAAACATTCAGTACTTC
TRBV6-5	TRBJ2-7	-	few	CASRQGPAREQYF	TGTGCCAGCAGACAGGGTCCTGCAAGGGAGCAGTACTTC
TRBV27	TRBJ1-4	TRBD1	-	CASSDPRDRVGGNEKLFF	TGTGCCAGCAGTGACCCCCGGGACAGGGTAGGGGGTAATGAAAAACTGTTTTTT
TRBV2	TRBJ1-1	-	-	CASSPLRGTGNTEAFF	TGTGCCAGCAGTCCTCTCCGAGGGACGGGAAACACTGAAGCTTTCTTT
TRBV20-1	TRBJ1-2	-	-	CSATGFYGYTF	TGCAGTGCAACGGGCTTCTATGGCTACACCTTC
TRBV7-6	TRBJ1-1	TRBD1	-	CASSLDRGRNTEAFF	TGTGCCAGCAGCTTAGACAGGGGGCGGAACACTGAAGCTTTCTTT